This T cell receptor (beta chain) was sequenced in a study of identical twins. Every donor was a healthy Caucasian. The sample holds a few counts of this clonotype. Its antigen remains unidentified. V gave up 4 bases and J gave up 2 bases, with 17 bases separating them. Germline V gives CDR1 SGHRS, CDR2 YFSETQ. CDR3 length: 16 amino acids. Study results and limitations: Weaker excess sharing between twins was seen in beta out-of-frame sequences. Cross-sectional statistical analysis was relied on for the conclusions, without the same donors being followed.

MiXCR, applied by TCRdb to the 5' RACE reads, yields one record per CDR3 protein. This sample yields some 200,000 distinct CDR3 sequences, of which roughly 7.5% are seen a single time; 1.9% belongs to the top ten. These data also featured in a second study, about yellow fever vaccine responses in identical twins.

V gene TRBV5-1 combines with J gene TRBJ2-3; perhaps TRBD2 as D (6 bases). The origin of this receptor is a woman under 30 in good health. Sequencing input: memory (CD45RO+) T cells sorted from blood. The CDR3 DNA sequence: TGCGCCAGCAGCGTGGGTAGCGGAGGGGACACAGATACGCAGTATTTT. Translating gives CASSVGSGGDTDTQYF.